This T cell receptor (beta chain) was sequenced for a study of beta chain features in type 1 diabetes. Looked up from germline, CDR1 is SQVTM and CDR2 is ANQGSEA. The CDR3 length is 12 residues. Trimming removed 6 bases from V and 5 bases from J; junction bases left unmatched: 3. Remarks on this clone: Its antigen is unknown.

Study-wide points: A moderate, significant TCRB CDR3 shortening appeared in type 1 diabetes across four CD4+ subsets. Naive, central memory and Treg TCRB repertoires appeared more alike in patients than in healthy donors.

Since all of the isolated RNA was reverse transcribed, expressed TCRB transcripts were what got sequenced. Some clones are missing from TCRdb's copy, which holds only in-frame ones; the method was immunoSEQ multiplex PCR. There are 95,000 to 150,000 clones in the sample; 15% to 20% occur only once, and over 2% lies in the top ten. The chain uses TRBV29-1 and TRBJ2-5; TRBD1 matches 10 bases. The receptor was isolated from a man aged 25-45 years with type 1 diabetes. Source material: central memory CD4+ T cells from blood. The CDR3 is CSVTGGGETQYF. DNA for the CDR3: TGCAGCGTGACAGGGGGCGGGGAGACCCAGTACTTC.